A single T cell receptor (beta chain) is shown here with its context. These data originate in a study of Ad26.COV2.S vaccination and SARS-CoV-2 variants. The CDR3 totals 14 residues. Germline CDR1 and CDR2: LGHDT and YNNKEL (reference sequence). Trimming took off 4 bases at V and 5 bases at J, with 12 bases between the two ends. Here immunoSEQ multiplex PCR was the method, and the copy in TCRdb shows in-frame clones only, minus some. This table holds about 400,000 clones, around 92% found once. Regarding treatment: over 15 received Ad26.COV2.S at low or high dose, single or two shots; a few received placebo; per-sample allocation not given. Sampling took place 63 days after the first vaccine or placebo injection.

This chain connects TRBV3-1 (or the pseudogene TRBV3-2) to TRBJ1-5; possibly TRBD1 for D (6 bases). The sequence came from a person aged 18 to 59 who received the Ad26.COV2.S COVID-19 vaccine or a placebo. Sequencing was performed on peripheral blood, taken in a trial of Ad26.COV2.S vaccine versus placebo. Here the CDR3 DNA reads TGTGCCAGCAGCCCCCGGAGGGGGGATCAGCCCCAGCATTTT. The encoded protein is CASSPRRGDQPQHF.